These T cell receptor beta chains were read from a single sample in a study of T cells in localized non-small cell lung cancer. Libraries were prepared by immunoSEQ multiplex PCR; TCRdb keeps only in-frame clonotypes and omits some of them. The table has some 130,000 clones, 70% to 90% seen once. Sequences were derived from peripheral blood, sampled before any cancer treatment. Receptors were obtained from a female donor older than 55 with stage I lung adenocarcinoma. Each CDR3 is given with its conserved first and last residue. Size values are once, few and many counts, or a class for expanded clones, and some rows have none.

>TRBV4-1|TRBJ2-5|.
CASSQAGETQYF
>TRBV5-5|TRBJ1-2|.
CASSWGTGYGYTF
>TRBV5-1|TRBJ2-5|.
CASSVRDPKETRYF
>TRBV4-2|TRBJ2-7|.
CASSQGTSGRYSNEQYF
>TRBV5-1|TRBJ2-1|.
CASSLGVAGGFSSRPAEQFF
>TRBV10-3|TRBJ1-5|few
CAITTEINQPQHF
>TRBV11-2|TRBJ2-3|.
CASSFGVRGGRTDTQYF
>TRBV25-1|TRBJ1-1|.
CASSELIEAGTEAFF
>TRBV27|TRBJ1-2|.
CASSSTRGMVYGYTF
>TRBV28|TRBJ1-5|.
CASSPQGGYSNQPQHF
>TRBV28|TRBJ1-2|few
CASSLKGALGYTF
>TRBV28|TRBJ1-3|.
CASRGAGNTIYF
>TRBV27|TRBJ2-3|.
CASLPAGGGSTQYF
>TRBV27|TRBJ1-5|.
CASSLSITGGNQPQHF
>TRBV19|TRBJ2-2|once
CATSRRGDTGELFF
>TRBV9|TRBJ2-3|.
CASSATGLAGGSPHTDTQYF
>TRBV20-1|TRBJ1-1|.
CSARGPTEAFF
>TRBV19|TRBJ2-2|.
CASSDRGRTGELFF
>TRBV5-1|TRBJ1-1|few
CASSSEALNTEAFF
>TRBV28|TRBJ2-7|.
CASRTSGRALTAYEQYF
>TRBV7-3|TRBJ1-2|.
CASSPSSADTNYGYTF
>TRBV29-1|TRBJ1-1|few
CSVAGSPTEAFF
>TRBV6-5|TRBJ2-5|.
CASRVDNQETQYF
>TRBV28|TRBJ2-3|once
CASNPGRDTQYF
>TRBV19|TRBJ2-2|.
CASTQTGELFF